This passage covers 13 T cell receptor beta chains from one sample sequenced in a study of blood T cell repertoires in COVID-19. Clones were read by immunoSEQ multiplex PCR, and TCRdb kept only the in-frame ones, dropping some. The table includes about 130,000 clones, roughly 83% detected once. Specimen: peripheral blood. The source is a woman in her forties or fifties with acute or convalescent COVID-19.

The chain couples TRBV14 to TRBJ1-1; 8 nucleotides align to TRBD1. The CDR3 spans 14 residues. The V segment lost 1 base and the J segment 7 bases; nucleotides outside the gene matches: 5. The germline gives CDR1 SGHDN, CDR2 FVKESK. This CDR3 is CASSQAGRGREAFF. DNA of the CDR3: TGTGCCAGCAGCCAAGCCGGCAGGGGGCGTGAAGCTTTCTTT.

The rearrangement uses TRBV6-4 and TRBJ2-1, with 14 bases that match TRBD2. The V gene end was trimmed by 6 bases and the J gene end by 9 bases; junction bases not matched to a gene: 7. This CDR3 contains 15 residues. From germline, CDR1 is MRHNA and CDR2 SNTAGT. CDR3 residues: CASSLTSGGAPEQFF. In DNA form, the CDR3 reads TGTGCCAGCAGCCTGACTAGCGGGGGGGCCCCTGAGCAGTTCTTC.

This clone was counted a single time. V is TRBV19 and J is TRBJ1-5, with D tentatively TRBD1 (6 bases). CDR1 is LNHDA, CDR2 SQIVND, per germline (reference sequence). Trimming pared 6 bases from V and 2 bases from J, leaving 14 bases between. The CDR3 totals 15 residues. The CDR3 region has the DNA TGTGCCAGTAGCCTTCCATACAGGGGCAATCAGCCCCAGCATTTT. It yields the protein CASSLPYRGNQPQHF. Full variable domain (outside the CDR3, taken from reference TRBV19 and TRBJ1-5): DGGITQSPKYLFRKEGQNVTLSCEQNLNHDAMYWYRQDPGQGLRLIYYSQIVNDFQKGDIAEGYSVSREKKESFPLTVTSAQKNPTAFYLCASSLPYRGNQPQHFGDGTRLSIL.

The chain has TRBV30 and TRBJ1-3; D ambiguous. Germline V lookup: CDR1 GTSNPN, CDR2 SVGIG (reference sequence). This CDR3 spans 12 amino acids. V was pared by 0 bases and J by 9 bases, with 9 bases between. The chain's CDR3 is CAWSVTRSTIYF. CDR3 coding DNA: TGTGCCTGGAGTGTTACTCGGTCCACCATATATTTT. The variable domain in full, completed from reference TRBV30 and TRBJ1-3, reads SQTIHQWPATLVQPVGSPLSLECTVEGTSNPNLYWYRQAAGRGLQLLFYSVGIGQISSEVPQNLSASRPQDRQFILSSKKLLLSDSGFYLCAWSVTRSTIYFGEGSWLTVV.

The genes are TRBV9 and TRBJ1-1, with D possibly being TRBD1 (5 bases). This CDR3 has 14 residues. Trimming cost V 0 bases and J 4 bases, with 10 bases left between them. The V gene's germline CDR1 is SGDLS and CDR2 YYNGEE. The CDR3 DNA reads TGTGCCAGCAGCGTAGAGCAGGGTAGCACTGAAGCTTTCTTT. Its protein product is CASSVEQGSTEAFF. The whole variable domain, remainder taken from reference TRBV9 and TRBJ1-1, is DSGVTQTPKHLITATGQRVTLRCSPRSGDLSVYWYQQSLDQGLQFLIQYYNGEERAKGNILERFSAQQFPDLHSELNLSSLELGDSALYFCASSVEQGSTEAFFGQGTRLTVV.

The chain recombines TRBV2 with TRBJ2-7; 12 positions match TRBD1. CDR1 and CDR2 (germline): SNHLY, FYNNEI. V was clipped by 4 bases and J by 9 bases; unmatched bases: 4. The CDR3 has 13 residues. The CDR3 coding sequence is TGTGCCAGCAGTGTGGGACAGGGGGCACCGCAGTACTTC. Its translation is CASSVGQGAPQYF.

The V and J genes are TRBV11-2 and TRBJ1-5; D remains ambiguous. The CDR3 covers 13 residues. Deletions cut 1 base from V and 7 bases from J, with 8 bases between. Germline CDR1 and CDR2: SGHAT and FQNNGV. The DNA for the CDR3 is TGTGCCAGCAGCTTAGCCCCCGGGCAGCCCCAGCATTTT. This translates into CASSLAPGQPQHF. Drawing the rest from reference TRBV11-2 and TRBJ1-5, the complete variable domain is EAGVAQSPRYKIIEKRQSVAFWCNPISGHATLYWYQQILGQGPKLLIQFQNNGVVDDSQLPKDRFSAERLKGVDSTLKIQPAKLEDSAVYLCASSLAPGQPQHFGDGTRLSIL.

This rearrangement joins TRBV27 to TRBJ1-2; 9 bases line up with TRBD1. The V and J ends lost 4 bases and 8 bases, in that order; junction bases with no gene match: 14. Germline V gene lookup returns CDR1 MNHEY and CDR2 SMNVEV (reference sequence). This CDR3 is built from 16 residues. The CDR3 here is CASSSPSRQGGGGYTF. CDR3 DNA: TGTGCCAGCAGTTCCCCCTCACGACAGGGGGGAGGCGGCTACACCTTC.

The CDR3, as DNA: TGCGCCAGCAGCTGGGGACAGACGAACACTGAAGCTTTCTTT. It yields the protein CASSWGQTNTEAFF. This rearrangement joins TRBV5-1 to TRBJ1-1; TRBD1 matches at 7 bases. The CDR3 consists of 14 residues. Germline V CDR1 and CDR2: SGHRS, YFSETQ. J gave up 1 base and V 3 bases, and 3 bases lay outside the gene matches. Supplemented by reference TRBV5-1 and TRBJ1-1, the full variable domain reads KAGVTQTPRYLIKTRGQQVTLSCSPISGHRSVSWYQQTPGQGLQFLFEYFSETQRNKGNFPGRFSGRQFSNSRSEMNVSTLELGDSALYLCASSWGQTNTEAFFGQGTRLTVV.

This clone came up once. In DNA, the CDR3 is TGTGCCAGCAGATCGACAGGCTCCTACGAGCAGTACTTC. This encodes CASRSTGSYEQYF. This chain links TRBV12-3 or TRBV12-4 with TRBJ2-7, with D perhaps TRBD1 (6 bases). The V and J ends lost 6 bases and 0 bases respectively, with 9 bases between them. This CDR3 has 13 residues.

J is TRBJ1-6 and V is TRBV30; D not resolved. The CDR3 sequence is 15 residues long. Germline lookup yields CDR1 GTSNPN and CDR2 SVGIG (reference sequence). V was cut by 2 bases and J by 8 bases, with 16 bases left in between. CDR3 region: CAWSRAGGDHSPLHF. CDR3 nucleotides: TGTGCCTGGAGTCGAGCGGGCGGCGATCATTCACCCCTCCACTTT.

The genes are TRBV29-1 and TRBJ2-1; 10 bases agree with TRBD1. The V and J ends lost 4 bases and 8 bases, in that order; junction bases with no gene match: 11. CDR1 and CDR2 (germline): SQVTM, ANQGSEA. The CDR3 has 15 amino acids. The CDR3 DNA is TGCAGCGTTGTCCCGGGACAGGGGTCATCTTATGAGCAGTTCTTC. It encodes CSVVPGQGSSYEQFF.

V is TRBV2 and J is TRBJ2-2; unclear D gene. The V end lost 1 base, the J end lost 6 bases, and 9 bases lay between the germline ends. The CDR3 is 14 amino acids. CDR1 is SNHLY and CDR2 is FYNNEI in the germline V gene. CDR3 DNA sequence: TGTGCCAGCAGTGAAGACGTTGGCTCCGGGGAGCTGTTTTTT. Its translation: CASSEDVGSGELFF.